These T cell receptor beta chains were read from a single sample in a study of T cell responses to AZD1222 COVID-19 vaccine. Libraries were prepared by immunoSEQ multiplex PCR; TCRdb keeps only in-frame clonotypes and omits some of them. Of 200,000 or so clones in the sample, 90% to 95% were seen once. The source was peripheral blood, collected on day 0 of AZD1222 vaccination. The receptors derive from an adult in good health. The CDR3 runs from the conserved cysteine through the conserved F or W. The D gene is left open where the match is weak. Only part of the rows carry a size: once, few, many, or a class if the clone is expanded.

V gene,clone size,D gene,J gene,CDR3 DNA,CDR3 protein
TRBV19,NA,NA,TRBJ1-1,TGTGCCAGTAGCCGCGTCGAGGGACGCGGAGAAGCTTTCTTT,CASSRVEGRGEAFF
TRBV5-6,NA,TRBD2,TRBJ2-3,TGTGCCAGCAGCTTGGTCCCTAGCGGGACCCGCACAGATACGCAGTATTTT,CASSLVPSGTRTDTQYF
TRBV9,NA,TRBD2,TRBJ2-3,TGTGCCAGCAGCCCACGCCGAGGTAGCGGGATCCCTGCAGATACGCAGTATTTT,CASSPRRGSGIPADTQYF
TRBV12-3/TRBV12-4,NA,NA,TRBJ1-5,TGTGCCAGCAGTTACGATAGGGTAGCCCAGCATTTT,CASSYDRVAQHF
TRBV10-1,NA,NA,TRBJ2-2,TGCGCCAGCAGTGGCGGTCCTACCGGGGAGCTGTTTTTT,CASSGGPTGELFF
TRBV12-5,NA,TRBD1,TRBJ2-7,TGTGCTAGTAGTGGGGCTCGGACAGGGGTAGGGTACGAGCAGTACTTC,CASSGARTGVGYEQYF
TRBV4-1,NA,TRBD1,TRBJ2-3,TGCGCCAGCAGCCCTGGTCCGGGACAGAACACAGATACGCAGTATTTT,CASSPGPGQNTDTQYF
TRBV18,NA,TRBD2,TRBJ2-1,TGTGCCAGCTCGTACTGGAGCGGGAGACGCAATGAGCAGTTCTTC,CASSYWSGRRNEQFF
TRBV6-5,NA,NA,TRBJ1-2,TGTGCCAGCCATTTCGGGGAGTATACTAACTATGGCTACACCTTC,CASHFGEYTNYGYTF
TRBV3-1/TRBV3-2,NA,TRBD1,TRBJ2-7,TGTGCCAGCAGGGCTATGAACGGCAGGGGGCCAACCTACGAGCAGTACTTC,CASRAMNGRGPTYEQYF
TRBV27,once,TRBD2,TRBJ2-7,TGTGCCAGCAGTTTATCGCTAGCGGGAGTTCAAATGTACGAGCAGTACTTC,CASSLSLAGVQMYEQYF
TRBV30,NA,NA,TRBJ1-2,TGTGCCTGGAGAGAAAACGGGGGTCCCCTCTACACCTTC,CAWRENGGPLYTF